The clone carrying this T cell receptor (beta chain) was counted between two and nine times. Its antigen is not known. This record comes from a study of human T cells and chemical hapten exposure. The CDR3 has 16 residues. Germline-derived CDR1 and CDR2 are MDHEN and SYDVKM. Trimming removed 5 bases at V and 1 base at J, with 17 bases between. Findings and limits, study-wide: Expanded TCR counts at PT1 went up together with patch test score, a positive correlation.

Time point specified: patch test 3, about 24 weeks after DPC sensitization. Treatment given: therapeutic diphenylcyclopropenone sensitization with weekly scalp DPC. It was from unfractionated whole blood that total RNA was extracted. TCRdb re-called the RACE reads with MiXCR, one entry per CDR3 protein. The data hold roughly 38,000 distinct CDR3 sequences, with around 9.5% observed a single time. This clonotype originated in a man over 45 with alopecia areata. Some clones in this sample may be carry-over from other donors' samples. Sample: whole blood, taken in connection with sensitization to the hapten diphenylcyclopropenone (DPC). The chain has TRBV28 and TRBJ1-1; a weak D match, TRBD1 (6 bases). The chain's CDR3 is CASSTQGLIENTEAFF. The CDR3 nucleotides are TGTGCCAGCAGTACCCAGGGGCTTATCGAGAACACTGAAGCTTTCTTT.